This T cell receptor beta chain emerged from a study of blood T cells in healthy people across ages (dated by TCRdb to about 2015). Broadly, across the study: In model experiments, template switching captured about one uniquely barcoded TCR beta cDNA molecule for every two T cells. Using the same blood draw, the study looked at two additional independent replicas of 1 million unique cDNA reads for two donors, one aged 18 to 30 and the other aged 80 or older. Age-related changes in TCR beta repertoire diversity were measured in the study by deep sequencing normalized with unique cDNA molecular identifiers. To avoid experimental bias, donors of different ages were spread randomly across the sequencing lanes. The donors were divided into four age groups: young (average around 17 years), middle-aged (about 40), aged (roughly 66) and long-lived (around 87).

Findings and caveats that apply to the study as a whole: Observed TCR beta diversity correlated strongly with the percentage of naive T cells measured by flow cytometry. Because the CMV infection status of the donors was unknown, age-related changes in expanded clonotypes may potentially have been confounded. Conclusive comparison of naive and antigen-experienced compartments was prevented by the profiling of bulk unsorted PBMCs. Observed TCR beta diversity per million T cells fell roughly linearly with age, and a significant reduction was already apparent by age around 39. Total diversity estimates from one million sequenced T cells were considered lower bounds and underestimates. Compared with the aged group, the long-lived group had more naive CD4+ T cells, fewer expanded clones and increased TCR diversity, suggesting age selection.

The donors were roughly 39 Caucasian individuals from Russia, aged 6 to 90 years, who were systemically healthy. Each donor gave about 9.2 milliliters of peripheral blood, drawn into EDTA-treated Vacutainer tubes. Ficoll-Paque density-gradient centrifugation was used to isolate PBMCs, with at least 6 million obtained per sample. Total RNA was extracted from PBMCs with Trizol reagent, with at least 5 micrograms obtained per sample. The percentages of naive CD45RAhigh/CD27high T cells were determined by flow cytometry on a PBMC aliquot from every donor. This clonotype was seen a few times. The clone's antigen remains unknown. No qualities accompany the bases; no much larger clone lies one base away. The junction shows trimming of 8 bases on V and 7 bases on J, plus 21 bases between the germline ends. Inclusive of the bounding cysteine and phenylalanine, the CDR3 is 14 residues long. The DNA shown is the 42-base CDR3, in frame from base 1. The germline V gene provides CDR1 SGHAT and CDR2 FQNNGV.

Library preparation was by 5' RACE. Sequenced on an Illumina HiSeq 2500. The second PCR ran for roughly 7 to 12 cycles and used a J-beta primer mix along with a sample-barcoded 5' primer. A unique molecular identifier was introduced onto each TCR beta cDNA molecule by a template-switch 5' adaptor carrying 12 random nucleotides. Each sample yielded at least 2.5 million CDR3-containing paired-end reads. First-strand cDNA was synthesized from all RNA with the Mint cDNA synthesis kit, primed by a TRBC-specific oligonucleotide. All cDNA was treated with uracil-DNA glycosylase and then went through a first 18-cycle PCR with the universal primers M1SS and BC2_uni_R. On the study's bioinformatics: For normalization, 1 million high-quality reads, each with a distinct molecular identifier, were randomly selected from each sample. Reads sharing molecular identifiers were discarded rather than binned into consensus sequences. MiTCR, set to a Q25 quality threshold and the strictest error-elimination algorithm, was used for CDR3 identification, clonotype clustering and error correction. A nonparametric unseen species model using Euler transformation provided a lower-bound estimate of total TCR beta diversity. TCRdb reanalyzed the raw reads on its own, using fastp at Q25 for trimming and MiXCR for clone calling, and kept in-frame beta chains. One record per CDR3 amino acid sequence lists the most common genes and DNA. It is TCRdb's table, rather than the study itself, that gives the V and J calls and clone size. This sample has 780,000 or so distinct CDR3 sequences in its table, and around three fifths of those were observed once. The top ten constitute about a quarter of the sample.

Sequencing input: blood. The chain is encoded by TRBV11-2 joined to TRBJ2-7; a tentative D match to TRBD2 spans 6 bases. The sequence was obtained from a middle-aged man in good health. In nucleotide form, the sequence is TGTGCCAGCGGCGGGATTAACGGTAGGAATGAGCAGTACTTC. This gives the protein CASGGINGRNEQYF.